The TCR beta chain under discussion was sequenced for a study of TIL therapy for anti-PD-1-resistant metastatic lung cancer. Germline-derived CDR1 and CDR2 are SGHDT and YYEEEE. Trimming took 1 base from V and 4 from J, leaving 9 bases between them. The CDR3 has 14 residues. Sequencing used immunoSEQ v3. Clones were sequenced by immunoSEQ multiplex PCR, and TCRdb holds only the in-frame ones, with some missing. This sample has 35,000 to 55,000 clones, with roughly 85% found just once. Described time point: pre-treatment sample, taken before nivolumab and TIL therapy. This clonotype was sampled from a man aged 65 to 85 with non-small cell lung cancer. The chain has TRBV5-6 and TRBJ1-5; D gene unclear. The specimen comprised blood, sampled at baseline. CDR3 sequence reads: CASSLWSLNQPQHF. In nucleotides, the CDR3 is TGTGCCAGCAGCTTGTGGTCTTTAAATCAGCCCCAGCATTTT.